One and the same sample provided the 29 T cell receptor beta chains below, sequenced in a study of T cell responses to AZD1222 COVID-19 vaccine (dated by TCRdb to about 2021). Libraries were constructed by the immunoSEQ multiplex PCR assay. Here the immuneACCESS table is served through TCRdb, limited to in-frame sequences with V and J called. Missing clones are a known gap in these copies; in checked studies unresolved V genes cover under half, and the rest lacks a known reason. This sample lists about 140,000 clones; under 95% were detected once. Roughly 3.1% of the sample belongs to the ten largest clones. The time point label here, explained by the study, means: baseline before first vaccination. Sequencing used peripheral blood, obtained on day 0 of AZD1222 vaccination. The receptors stem from an adult in good health.

This chain joins TRBV7-2 and TRBJ2-1; D gene uncertain. The CDR3 runs to 13 residues. Germline V lookup: CDR1 SGHTA, CDR2 FQGNSA. The V and J ends lost 6 bases and 5 bases respectively, with 11 bases between them. The CDR3 coding sequence is TGTGCCAGCAGGGGCGGCTTGAACAATGAGCAGTTCTTC. This encodes CASRGGLNNEQFF.

The chain carries TRBV25-1 and TRBJ2-7; TRBD2 matches 8 bases. The CDR3 consists of 16 residues. The V and J ends lost 5 bases and 0 bases, in that order; junction bases with no gene match: 9. Germline V gene data show CDR1 as MGHDK and CDR2 as SYGVNS. The CDR3 here is CASSPGGGFPSYEQYF. CDR3 coding DNA: TGTGCCAGCAGTCCCGGGGGGGGGTTCCCCTCCTACGAGCAGTACTTC.

The count of this clone is one. The CDR3 DNA sequence: TGTGCCAGCAGTTGTCGTGAGCTACCCGACTACGAGCAGTACTTC. Protein product: CASSCRELPDYEQYF. This sequence joins TRBV27 and TRBJ2-7; D is undetermined. V gave up 4 bases and J gave up 3 bases, with 16 bases separating them. The V gene's germline CDR1 is MNHEY and CDR2 SMNVEV (reference sequence). The CDR3 contains 15 residues.

V usage is TRBV30 and J usage is TRBJ1-6, with a weak D call TRBD1 (6 bases). V shed 0 bases and J shed 8 bases, with 11 bases lying between them. CDR1 is GTSNPN and CDR2 is SVGIG in the germline V gene (reference sequence). The CDR3 covers 14 residues. The CDR3 coding sequence is TGTGCCTGGAGTGTAAGGAAGGGGGATTCACCCCTCCACTTT. Translated, it gives CAWSVRKGDSPLHF.

The chain carries TRBV18 and TRBJ1-1; 12 bases align to TRBD1. The CDR3 has 17 residues. Germline CDR1 reads KGHSH; CDR2 reads LQKENI. The ends lost 2 bases at V and 3 bases at J; junction bases unmatched: 7. CDR3 sequence: CASSPSRDRGPHTEAFF. The CDR3 DNA is TGTGCCAGCTCACCAAGCCGGGACAGGGGGCCGCACACTGAAGCTTTCTTT. Combining the CDR3 with reference TRBV18 and TRBJ1-1 gives the whole variable domain NAGVMQNPRHLVRRRGQEARLRCSPMKGHSHVYWYRQLPEEGLKFMVYLQKENIIDESGMPKERFSAEFPKEGPSILRIQQVVRGDSAAYFCASSPSRDRGPHTEAFFGQGTRLTVV.

The sample holds a few counts of this clone. Other DNA sequences in the sample encode the same CDR3. The gene calls are TRBV5-1 and TRBJ1-2; a possible D gene is TRBD1 (6 bases). Deletions cut 0 bases from V and 3 bases from J, with 6 bases between. Germline CDR1 SGHRS, CDR2 YFSETQ. CDR3 size: 13 residues. The CDR3 DNA reads as TGCGCCAGCAGCTTGGCAGGGGACTATGGCTACACCTTC. Protein sequence: CASSLAGDYGYTF.

J is TRBJ2-7 and V is TRBV11-1, with a weak D call TRBD2 (5 bases). Germline-derived CDR1 and CDR2 are SGHAT and FQDESV (reference sequence). V dropped 4 bases and J dropped 4 bases, with 17 bases sitting between them. The CDR3 covers 15 residues. CDR3 bases: TGTGCCAGCAGCTCCCCCAGCGCGGGTAGATACGAGCAGTACTTC. Its translation: CASSSPSAGRYEQYF.

This clone showed up just once. CDR3 nucleotides: TGTGCCAGTAGTATCGGGACAGGGGAACAAGAGACCCAGTACTTC. Translated, it gives CASSIGTGEQETQYF. The chain recombines TRBV19 with TRBJ2-5, with 10 bases aligning to TRBD1. The CDR3 consists of 15 residues. V was pared by 3 bases and J by 2 bases, with 3 bases of the junction left unmatched. Germline V gene lookup returns CDR1 LNHDA and CDR2 SQIVND (reference sequence).

V gene TRBV2 combines with J gene TRBJ1-1; no clear D gene. The germline V gene encodes CDR1 SNHLY and CDR2 FYNNEI. The CDR3 is 14 residues long. Trimming pared 5 bases from V and 5 bases from J, leaving 15 bases between. In DNA, the CDR3 is TGTGCCAGCAGTTTTACCGGGGTGCAAACTGAAGCTTTCTTT. It codes for CASSFTGVQTEAFF.

V and J are TRBV5-4 and TRBJ1-2, with D possibly TRBD1 on 6 matching bases. V was trimmed by 3 bases and J by 3 bases, leaving 21 bases between them. The CDR3 has 17 amino acids. Germline loops: CDR1 SGHNT, CDR2 YYREEE (reference sequence). CDR3 in DNA: TGTGCCAGCAGCTCTACAGGGCGGGGGACGGGATACTATGGCTACACCTTC. Translated: CASSSTGRGTGYYGYTF.

Concerning this clone: The junction shows a germline mismatch at one end, possibly a read error. The genes are TRBV11-2 and TRBJ2-7; 9 positions match TRBD2. The germline gives CDR1 SGHAT, CDR2 FQNNGV. The CDR3 is 16 amino acids. CDR3 nucleotides: TGTGCCAGCAGGTTAGAGGCTAGCGGGGTCACCTACGAGCAGTACTTC. This translates into CASRLEASGVTYEQYF.

The chain couples TRBV7-3 to TRBJ2-7; 11 nucleotides line up with TRBD2. Germline CDR1 and CDR2: SGHTA and FQGTGA. This CDR3 is 13 amino acids long. Trimming removed 4 bases from V and 4 bases from J; junction bases left unmatched: 0. The CDR3 region is CASSSSGGYEQYF. CDR3 sequence (DNA): TGTGCCAGCAGCTCTAGCGGGGGGTACGAGCAGTACTTC.

This chain uses TRBV30 with TRBJ1-1, with TRBD1 as a possible D gene (5 bases). The germline V gene has CDR1 GTSNPN and CDR2 SVGIG (reference sequence). V lost 7 bases to trimming and J lost 0 bases, with 15 bases between them. The CDR3 has 14 residues. The CDR3 DNA sequence: TGTGCCTCCGAGGCAGGGTCCATGAACACTGAAGCTTTCTTT. Its protein product is CASEAGSMNTEAFF.

J is TRBJ2-2 and V is TRBV9; 7 bases align to TRBD2. This CDR3 comprises 16 residues. Germline CDR1 and CDR2: SGDLS and YYNGEE. J was trimmed by 3 bases and V by 3 bases; bases with no gene match: 8. The CDR3 bases are TGTGCCAGCAGCGCCCTTGGGAGGGGCGACACCGGGGAGCTGTTTTTT. Encoded protein: CASSALGRGDTGELFF.

The V gene is TRBV27, the J gene TRBJ1-5; 9 positions agree with TRBD1. The CDR3 loop spans 14 amino acids. The V gene's germline CDR1 is MNHEY and CDR2 SMNVEV (reference sequence). The V segment lost 6 bases and the J segment 7 bases; nucleotides outside the gene matches: 7. The CDR3 coding sequence is TGTGCCAGCAGCGTCGACAGGGGGAAACAGCCCCAGCATTTT. It codes for CASSVDRGKQPQHF.

In DNA form, the CDR3 reads TGTGCCAGTAGGACCGGGACACTGTCCCGAGGCACTGAAGCTTTCTTT. This translates into CASRTGTLSRGTEAFF. The rearrangement uses TRBV19 and TRBJ1-1, with TRBD1 as a possible D gene (6 bases). CDR1 is LNHDA and CDR2 is SQIVND in the germline V gene (reference sequence). Trimming stripped 6 bases from V and 4 bases from J, with 21 bases between. This CDR3 has 16 amino acids.

The V call is TRBV5-1, the J call TRBJ2-1; D possibly corresponds to TRBD2 (5 bases). There are 13 residues in the CDR3. Deletions cut 4 bases from V and 7 bases from J, with 12 bases between. Germline V gene lookup returns CDR1 SGHRS and CDR2 YFSETQ. CDR3 DNA: TGCGCCAGCAGCCCCACCACGGGAAATGAGCAGTTCTTC. Translation gives CASSPTTGNEQFF.

The rearrangement uses TRBV19 and TRBJ1-1; 8 nucleotides agree with TRBD1. The CDR3 totals 15 residues. In germline, CDR1 is LNHDA, CDR2 SQIVND (reference sequence). The junction had 9 bases not matched to a gene; V was cut back by 5 bases and J by 4 bases. CDR3 in DNA: TGTGCCAGTAGTGCCCTCACAGGGGGTAGCACTGAAGCTTTCTTT. Amino acid sequence: CASSALTGGSTEAFF.

The V and J genes are TRBV7-2 and TRBJ2-1; 10 bases fit TRBD2. The V and J ends lost 2 bases and 8 bases, in that order; junction bases with no gene match: 3. This CDR3 has 14 amino acids. Germline V lookup: CDR1 SGHTA, CDR2 FQGNSA. CDR3 loop: CASSLTSGTHEQFF. The DNA of the CDR3 is TGTGCCAGCAGCTTAACTAGCGGGACCCATGAGCAGTTCTTC.

This clone was seen just once. The chain is built from TRBV25-1 and TRBJ2-1, with D unclear. Deletions cut 5 bases from V and 10 bases from J, with 18 bases between. The CDR3 covers 14 residues. In germline, CDR1 is MGHDK, CDR2 SYGVNS. CDR3 DNA: TGTGCCAGCAGTTTAGCTGGGGAAGCCAGGGAGCAGTTCTTC. It translates to CASSLAGEAREQFF.

The chain recombines TRBV7-2 with TRBJ2-7; TRBD2 aligns across 8 bases. The ends lost 10 bases at V and 4 bases at J; junction bases unmatched: 15. This CDR3 region has 15 residues. Germline lookup yields CDR1 SGHTA and CDR2 FQGNSA. The CDR3 spells CAIGPSAGVRYEQYF. CDR3 DNA sequence: TGTGCCATTGGTCCGTCAGCGGGAGTTAGGTACGAGCAGTACTTC.

This chain uses TRBV18 with TRBJ2-1, with a possible D match to TRBD2 (6 bases). The CDR3 length is 16 residues. CDR1 and CDR2 (germline): KGHSH, LQKENI. Deletions cut 5 bases from V and 2 bases from J, with 16 bases between. The CDR3 loop reads CASSDPGGMPYNEQFF. DNA for the CDR3: TGTGCCAGCTCAGACCCCGGAGGGATGCCCTACAATGAGCAGTTCTTC.

This chain links TRBV5-4 with TRBJ2-2, with D perhaps TRBD2 (6 bases). The CDR3 has 15 amino acids. Germline CDR1 and CDR2: SGHNT and YYREEE (reference sequence). Trimming shortened V by 3 bases and J by 8 bases, and 17 bases separated the two germline ends. Here the CDR3 reads CASSWWNSGLGELFF. DNA of the CDR3: TGTGCCAGCAGCTGGTGGAATAGCGGCCTGGGGGAGCTGTTTTTT.

This chain joins TRBV5-1 and TRBJ2-5, with TRBD1 matching 7 bases. The V gene end was trimmed by 0 bases and the J gene end by 7 bases; junction bases not matched to a gene: 12. The germline gives CDR1 SGHRS, CDR2 YFSETQ. The CDR3 runs to 16 residues. CDR3: CASSLGGTDPRWTQYF. The DNA of the CDR3 is TGCGCCAGCAGCTTGGGAGGGACAGACCCCAGGTGGACCCAGTACTTC.

This chain joins TRBV2 and TRBJ1-2, with D possibly TRBD1 on 6 matching bases. Germline V gene sequence: CDR1 SNHLY, CDR2 FYNNEI. V lost 11 bases, J lost 5 bases, and 18 bases lay in between. This CDR3 is 13 amino acids long. CDR3 sequence: CADPGGANYGYTF. The CDR3 coding sequence is TGTGCCGACCCTGGGGGGGCAAATTATGGCTACACCTTC.

The rearrangement joins TRBV7-9 to TRBJ1-5; D is possibly TRBD1 (6 bases). Germline CDR1 SEHNR, CDR2 FQNEAQ (reference sequence). V was cut by 1 base and J by 3 bases, with 10 bases left in between. The CDR3 totals 15 residues. CDR3 nucleotides: TGTGCCAGCAGCTTAGGGGGGCTAGACAATCAGCCCCAGCATTTT. Translation: CASSLGGLDNQPQHF.

This chain connects TRBV30 to TRBJ1-6, with 7 bases lining up with TRBD1. The CDR3 is made up of 13 amino acids. The V and J ends lost 3 bases and 7 bases, in that order; junction bases with no gene match: 3. Germline loops: CDR1 GTSNPN, CDR2 SVGIG (reference sequence). The CDR3 region has the DNA TGTGCCTGGAGAGAACAGGGGAATTCACCCCTCCACTTT. Translation gives CAWREQGNSPLHF.

Concerning this clone: Sequence at one end of the junction differs from germline and may be a read error. V is TRBV15 and J is TRBJ1-5; perhaps TRBD1 as D (6 bases). CDR1 is LNHNV, CDR2 YYDKDF, per germline (reference sequence). The CDR3 runs 14 residues. The CDR3 nucleotides read TGTGCCACCTCCAGGGGTAATGAGAATCGGCCCCAGCATTTT. The encoded protein is CATSRGNENRPQHF.

This clone was counted once. The rearrangement links TRBV11-3 to TRBJ1-1; D may be TRBD1 (5 bases). CDR1 and CDR2 from the germline V gene are SGHNT and YENEEA. Trimming stripped 5 bases from V and 2 bases from J, with 9 bases between. The CDR3 extends over 13 amino acids. This CDR3 is CASSEQGNTEAFF. CDR3 nucleotide sequence: TGTGCCAGCAGCGAGCAGGGTAACACTGAAGCTTTCTTT.